The 16 T cell receptor beta chains in this list originate from one sample, sequenced in a study of OX40 agonist ivuxolimab in advanced cancers. Sequenced by immunoSEQ multiplex PCR; TCRdb stores in-frame clones only, minus some. The sample has more than 70,000 clones, roughly 91% seen once; the top ten hold less than 0.35%. The specimen was CD4+ or CD8+ T cells sorted from blood, collected in a trial of the OX40 agonist ivuxolimab. Receptors originate from an adult with an advanced solid tumor such as melanoma, head and neck, liver or kidney cancer.

This chain links TRBV7-9 with TRBJ2-7, with 7 nucleotides matching TRBD2. CDR3 size: 15 residues. V gave up 3 bases and J gave up 1 base; unmatched junction bases: 6. Germline V lookup: CDR1 SEHNR, CDR2 FQNEAQ (reference sequence). The chain's CDR3 is CASSFGGRGSYEQYF. CDR3 in DNA: TGTGCCAGCAGCTTCGGGGGGAGAGGATCCTACGAGCAGTACTTC. The full variable domain, rest sourced from reference TRBV7-9 and TRBJ2-7, is DTGVSQNPRHKITKRGQNVTFRCDPISEHNRLYWYRQTLGQGPEFLTYFQNEAQLEKSRLLSDRFSAERPKGSFSTLEIQRTEQGDSAMYLCASSFGGRGSYEQYFGPGTRLTVT.

This clone was seen a single time. The V gene is TRBV5-4, the J gene TRBJ1-1; 9 nucleotides line up with TRBD1. V was clipped by 4 bases and J by 3 bases; unmatched bases: 7. Looked up from germline, CDR1 is SGHNT and CDR2 is YYREEE (reference sequence). The length of the CDR3 is 15 residues. In nucleotides, the CDR3 is TGTGCCAGCAGCCCCCGAGACAGGGGGGACACTGAAGCTTTCTTT. It encodes CASSPRDRGDTEAFF.

The chain uses TRBV15 and TRBJ2-7; D possibly corresponds to TRBD1 (6 bases). Trimming shortened V by 3 bases and J by 1 base, and 16 bases separated the two germline ends. This CDR3 is built from 16 residues. CDR1 LNHNV and CDR2 YYDKDF come from the germline V gene (reference sequence). The CDR3 DNA follows: TGTGCCACCAGCAGTTCCGGGACAAAACCTTCCTACGAGCAGTACTTC. It codes for CATSSSGTKPSYEQYF. The full variable domain, its missing parts supplied by reference TRBV15 and TRBJ2-7, is DAMVIQNPRYQVTQFGKPVTLSCSQTLNHNVMYWYQQKSSQAPKLLFHYYDKDFNNEADTPDNFQSRRPNTSFCFLDIRSPGLGDTAMYLCATSSSGTKPSYEQYFGPGTRLTVT.

The chain is built from TRBV2 and TRBJ1-2; a possible D gene is TRBD1 (5 bases). V lost 3 bases and J 4 bases, leaving 15 bases between the germline ends. This CDR3 spans 15 amino acids. CDR1 SNHLY and CDR2 FYNNEI come from the germline V gene. CDR3: CASSDRATAGYGYTF. CDR3 DNA sequence: TGTGCCAGCAGTGACAGGGCAACCGCGGGCTATGGCTACACCTTC.

This clone was counted a few times. The chain recombines TRBV7-2 with TRBJ1-5; perhaps TRBD1 as D (5 bases). Trimming pared 7 bases from V and 5 bases from J, leaving 21 bases between. Germline V gives CDR1 SGHTA, CDR2 FQGNSA. The CDR3 length is 16 residues. As DNA, the CDR3 is TGTGCCAGCACTTTGGCTTTTGGGGGTAGGGATCAGCCCCAGCATTTT. Translated: CASTLAFGGRDQPQHF. The full variable domain, its missing parts supplied by reference TRBV7-2 and TRBJ1-5, is GAGVSQSPSNKVTEKGKDVELRCDPISGHTALYWYRQSLGQGLEFLIYFQGNSAPDKSGLPSDRFSAERTGGSVSTLTIQRTQQEDSAVYLCASTLAFGGRDQPQHFGDGTRLSIL.

The chain is built from TRBV6-6 and TRBJ1-5; 8 nucleotides line up with TRBD1. This CDR3 is built from 16 residues. Germline CDR1 MNHNY, CDR2 SVGAGI (reference sequence). The ends lost 10 bases at V and 0 bases at J; junction bases unmatched: 11. Here the CDR3 reads CATLTGDRPSNQPQHF. For the CDR3, the DNA is TGTGCCACCTTGACAGGGGATCGACCTAGCAATCAGCCCCAGCATTTT.

The chain links TRBV29-1 to TRBJ1-1; 10 nucleotides line up with TRBD1. Losses at the gene ends were 7 bases for V and 2 bases for J; bases not matched to a gene: 4. The CDR3 loop spans 13 amino acids. Per germline, CDR1 SQVTM and CDR2 ANQGSEA. The CDR3 DNA reads as TGCAGCGCCGGACAGGGGGGAAACACTGAAGCTTTCTTT. Its translation: CSAGQGGNTEAFF.

The chain recombines TRBV11-2 with TRBJ2-2; weak D call: TRBD2 (5 bases). There are 15 residues in the CDR3. V shed 3 bases and J shed 4 bases, with 12 bases lying between them. CDR1 SGHAT and CDR2 FQNNGV come from the germline V gene. The CDR3 loop reads CASSFSSVSTGELFF. The CDR3 region has the DNA TGTGCCAGCAGCTTTAGTAGCGTAAGCACCGGGGAGCTGTTTTTT.

This chain connects TRBV6-1 to TRBJ2-3; 8 nucleotides align to TRBD2. Germline-derived CDR1 and CDR2 are MNHNS and SASEGT. The junction had 9 bases not matched to a gene; V was cut back by 10 bases and J by 0 bases. The CDR3 extends over 15 amino acids. This CDR3 is CATTLLAASTDTQYF. In DNA, the CDR3 is TGTGCCACCACCTTACTAGCGGCTAGCACAGATACGCAGTATTTT.

The chain is built from TRBV14 and TRBJ2-7; D is unclear. Trimming shortened V by 0 bases and J by 2 bases, and 8 bases separated the two germline ends. This CDR3 has 14 residues. Germline V CDR1 and CDR2: SGHDN, FVKESK. The CDR3 spells CASSQEVRPYEQYF. CDR3 coding DNA: TGTGCCAGCAGCCAAGAGGTTAGGCCCTACGAGCAGTACTTC.

The rearrangement joins TRBV5-6 to TRBJ2-1, with 12 bases fitting TRBD1. The CDR3 extends over 16 amino acids. Per the germline V gene, CDR1 is SGHDT and CDR2 is YYEEEE. J lost 4 bases, V lost 4 bases, and 6 bases had no gene match. CDR3 in DNA: TGTGCCAGCAGCCGTAGGGGACAGGGGGCGTACAATGAGCAGTTCTTC. As protein: CASSRRGQGAYNEQFF.

The chain carries TRBV5-6 and TRBJ2-2, with D perhaps assigned TRBD1 or TRBD2 (5 bases each). The CDR3 sequence is 15 residues long. Trimming removed 1 base from V and 6 bases from J, with 13 bases in between. Germline V gives CDR1 SGHDT, CDR2 YYEEEE. The CDR3 DNA follows: TGTGCCAGCAGCTTGTTTGGGGGTGACGCCGGGGAGCTGTTTTTT. Translating it yields CASSLFGGDAGELFF.

This chain connects TRBV11-2 to TRBJ1-3, with a tentative D call TRBD1 (5 bases). The CDR3 extends over 16 amino acids. V lost 0 bases, J lost 1 base, and 10 bases lay in between. CDR1 and CDR2 (germline): SGHAT, FQNNGV. This CDR3 reads CASSLDTGWSGNTIYF. CDR3 DNA: TGTGCCAGCAGCTTAGATACAGGATGGTCTGGAAACACCATATATTTT.

This chain links TRBV28 with TRBJ2-2; D not certain. With 3 bases removed from V and 1 base from J, the gap between germline ends came to 3 bases. Germline lookup yields CDR1 MDHEN and CDR2 SYDVKM. The CDR3 is 13 amino acids. The CDR3 DNA reads as TGTGCCAGCAGTTTCGGGAACACCGGGGAGCTGTTTTTT. It encodes CASSFGNTGELFF.

The chain recombines TRBV5-6 with TRBJ2-7; D call uncertain. CDR1 is SGHDT, CDR2 YYEEEE, per germline. The CDR3 runs to 11 residues. The ends were cut back, 0 bases at V and 5 bases at J, with 3 bases in the middle. The CDR3 loop reads CASSLAHEQYF. In nucleotides, the CDR3 is TGTGCCAGCAGCTTGGCCCACGAGCAGTACTTC. The full variable domain, with the rest looked up from reference TRBV5-6 and TRBJ2-7, is DAGVTQSPTHLIKTRGQQVTLRCSPKSGHDTVSWYQQALGQGPQFIFQYYEEEERQRGNFPDRFSGHQFPNYSSELNVNALLLGDSALYLCASSLAHEQYFGPGTRLTVT.

The CDR3: CASSLGGSLPTDTQYF. DNA for the CDR3: TGTGCCAGCAGTTTAGGGGGATCATTGCCCACAGATACGCAGTATTTT. The chain employs TRBV28 and TRBJ2-3; D assignment may be TRBD1 or TRBD2 (5 bases each). CDR1 is MDHEN, CDR2 SYDVKM, per germline. The V and J ends lost 2 bases and 2 bases respectively, with 14 bases between them. The CDR3 is 16 amino acids.